The 11 T cell receptor beta chains below were found in one sample sequenced in a study of CD8 T cells in ankylosing spondylitis. Findings of the study overall: Seemingly distinctive of ankylosing spondylitis blood was a TCR beta motif formed by eight highly homologous variants.

These receptors have no known antigen. One entry per CDR3 protein, called by TCRdb with MiXCR from the 5' RACE reads. The table includes around 490,000 distinct CDR3 sequences, approximately 5.3% detected once. The material sequenced was blood, either unsorted or a sorted T cell fraction (not recorded which). The receptors come from a male donor with ankylosing spondylitis.

At least ten counts were recorded for this clonotype. The chain has TRBV4-3 and TRBJ2-2, with D possibly being TRBD1 or TRBD2 (5 bases each). The CDR3 covers 18 residues. The germline gives CDR1 LGHNA, CDR2 YSLEER. The germline V and J ends were trimmed by 0 bases and 8 bases, with 22 bases remaining between them. CDR3: CASSQDLPGTPETGELFF. The DNA for the CDR3 is TGCGCCAGCAGCCAAGACCTACCCGGGACCCCCGAGACGGGGGAGCTGTTTTTT.

This clonotype has more than one count but fewer than ten. The chain carries TRBV6-1 and TRBJ2-2; 8 bases map to TRBD2. This CDR3 contains 13 residues. From germline, CDR1 is MNHNS and CDR2 SASEGT. J lost 6 bases, V lost 5 bases, and 2 bases had no gene match. The CDR3 region is CASSRTSSGELFF. For the CDR3, the DNA is TGTGCCAGCAGTCGGACTAGCTCCGGGGAGCTGTTTTTT.

This clonotype came up many times. The rearrangement uses TRBV7-9 and TRBJ2-1; D is perhaps TRBD2 (5 bases). The CDR3 contains 13 residues. The V end was cut by 4 bases, the J end by 9 bases, with 13 bases between. Germline lookup yields CDR1 SEHNR and CDR2 FQNEAQ (reference sequence). In DNA form, the CDR3 reads TGTGCCAGCAGCTCCTCTGAGCGGAGTGAGCAGTTCTTC. It yields the protein CASSSSERSEQFF.

This clonotype has a handful of counts. This chain joins TRBV28 and TRBJ2-1, with D possibly called TRBD1 or TRBD2 (7 bases each). The CDR3 consists of 11 residues. The germline gives CDR1 MDHEN, CDR2 SYDVKM. Trimming removed 3 bases from V and 15 bases from J, with 12 bases in between. DNA for the CDR3: TGTGCCAGCAGTTTCAGGGGGGGAGGGTTCTTC. Translating gives CASSFRGGGFF.

This clonotype showed up many times. V and J are TRBV20-1 and TRBJ2-5; TRBD2 might be the D (5 bases). The CDR3 runs 12 residues. Germline CDR1 reads DFQATT; CDR2 reads SNEGSKA (reference sequence). V lost 6 bases, J lost 5 bases, and 13 bases lay in between. The CDR3 DNA reads TGCAGTGCCGTCCGCGTAGCGGAGACCCAGTACTTC. Protein sequence: CSAVRVAETQYF.

This clonotype was detected ten times or more. The chain is built from TRBV24-1 and TRBJ1-2, with D perhaps TRBD1 (5 bases). This CDR3 is built from 14 residues. V gave up 5 bases and J gave up 3 bases, with 12 bases separating them. Germline CDR1 reads KGHDR; CDR2 reads SFDVKD. The CDR3 region is CATSGTGTDYGYTF. The DNA of the CDR3 is TGTGCCACCAGTGGAACCGGGACGGACTATGGCTACACCTTC.

This clonotype was counted at least ten times. The chain has TRBV24-1 and TRBJ1-4; weak D call: TRBD1 (5 bases). Trimming removed 7 bases from V and 6 bases from J, with 14 bases in between. The CDR3 has 14 amino acids. Germline V gene lookup returns CDR1 KGHDR and CDR2 SFDVKD. Here the CDR3 reads CATRGAGNDEKLFF. Written as DNA, the CDR3 is TGTGCCACCAGAGGGGCCGGGAACGATGAAAAACTGTTTTTT.

This clonotype has a count of ten or more. This chain links TRBV7-2 with TRBJ2-1; TRBD1 matches at 9 bases. V lost 1 base and J lost 6; bases outside the gene matches: 4. Germline CDR1 and CDR2: SGHTA and FQGNSA. The CDR3 contains 15 residues. CDR3 sequence (DNA): TGTGCCAGCAGCTTAGTACGACAGGGGGTCAATGAGCAGTTCTTC. Its translation is CASSLVRQGVNEQFF.

The sample holds many counts of this clonotype. The chain has TRBV5-6 and TRBJ2-4, with TRBD1 identical over 9 bases. CDR1 and CDR2 (germline): SGHDT, YYEEEE. This CDR3 is 12 amino acids long. V lost 5 bases, J lost 8 bases, and 2 bases stayed unmatched. In DNA form, the CDR3 reads TGTGCCAGCAGACAGGGGGCTGACATTCAGTACTTC. It is translated as CASRQGADIQYF.

The rearrangement joins TRBV7-6 to TRBJ2-7, with a tentative D call TRBD2 (5 bases). CDR3 length: 14 amino acids. V was shortened by 4 bases and J by 3 bases, with 13 bases between the two germline ends. CDR1 is SGHVS, CDR2 FNYEAQ, per germline. CDR3 loop: CASSSGILSYEQYF. The DNA for the CDR3 is TGTGCCAGCAGCTCGGGGATCCTTAGCTACGAGCAGTACTTC.

This clonotype was picked up a small number of times. The chain carries TRBV4-2 and TRBJ1-1; D is ambiguous. Trimming shortened V by 0 bases and J by 2 bases, and 16 bases separated the two germline ends. The CDR3 extends over 17 amino acids. In germline, CDR1 is LGHNA, CDR2 YNFKEQ. The CDR3: CASSQDLRAVPNTEAFF. The CDR3 DNA is TGTGCCAGCAGCCAAGATCTACGGGCAGTACCAAACACTGAAGCTTTCTTT.